This TCR beta chain was identified during a study of shared clonotypes between healthy human individuals. Overall study results and limits: Some naive CD4 clonotypes, 5% to 5.5%, turned up in common across a handful of donors.

At a deep level, the assay was run. Replicate PCRs from sorted subsets contained roughly 200 ng DNA, which is 29,000 or so T cell genomes. Per the original data handling: With immunoSEQ giving junction-only sequences and no quality scores, filtering differed. Method: immunoSEQ multiplex PCR; TCRdb's copy keeps in-frame clones and lacks some. D and trimming come from the DNA, and the V and J calls and clone size come from that table. The table includes over 2 million clones, 85% to 95% detected once. This clone appeared a single time. What it recognizes is unknown. Germline values: CDR1 MDHEN, CDR2 SYDVKM. V was shortened by 5 bases and J by 7 bases, with 9 bases between the two germline ends. This CDR3 has 11 residues.

The TCR originated in a man aged 18 to 30 in good health. Some clones in this sample may be carry-over from other donors' samples. The chain carries TRBV28 and TRBJ2-7; D is ambiguous. Sequences were obtained from naive CD4+ T cells from PBMCs. Subset meaning: CD45RA+ positively selected. The CDR3 sequence: CASSIMLEQYF. CDR3 nucleotide sequence: TGTGCCAGCAGTATTATGTTGGAGCAGTACTTC.